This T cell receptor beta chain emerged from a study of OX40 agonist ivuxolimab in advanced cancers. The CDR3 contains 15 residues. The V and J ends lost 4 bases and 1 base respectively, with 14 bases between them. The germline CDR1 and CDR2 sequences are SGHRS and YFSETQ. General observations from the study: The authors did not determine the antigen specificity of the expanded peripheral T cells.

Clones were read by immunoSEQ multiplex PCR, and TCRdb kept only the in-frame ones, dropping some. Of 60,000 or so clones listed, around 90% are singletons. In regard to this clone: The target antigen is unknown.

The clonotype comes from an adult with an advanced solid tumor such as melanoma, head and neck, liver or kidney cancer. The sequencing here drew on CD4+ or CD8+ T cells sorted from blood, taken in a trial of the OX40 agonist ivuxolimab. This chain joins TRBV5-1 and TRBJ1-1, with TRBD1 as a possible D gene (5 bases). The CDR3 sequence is CASSPTTDRNTEAFF. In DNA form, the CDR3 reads TGCGCCAGCAGCCCCACAACCGACAGGAACACTGAAGCTTTCTTT.